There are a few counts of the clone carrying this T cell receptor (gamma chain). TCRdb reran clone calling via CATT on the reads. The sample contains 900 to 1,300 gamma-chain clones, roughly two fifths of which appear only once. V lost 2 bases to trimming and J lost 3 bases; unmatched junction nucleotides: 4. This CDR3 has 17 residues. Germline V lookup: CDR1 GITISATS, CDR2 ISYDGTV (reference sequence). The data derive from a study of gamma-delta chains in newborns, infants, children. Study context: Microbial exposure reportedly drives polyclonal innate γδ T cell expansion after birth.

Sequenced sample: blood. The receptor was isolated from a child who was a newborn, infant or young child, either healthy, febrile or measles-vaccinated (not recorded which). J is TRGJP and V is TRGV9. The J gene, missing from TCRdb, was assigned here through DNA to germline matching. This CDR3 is CALWEGEQELGKKIKVF. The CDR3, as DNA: TGTGCCTTGTGGGAGGGAGAGCAAGAGTTGGGCAAAAAAATCAAGGTATTT.